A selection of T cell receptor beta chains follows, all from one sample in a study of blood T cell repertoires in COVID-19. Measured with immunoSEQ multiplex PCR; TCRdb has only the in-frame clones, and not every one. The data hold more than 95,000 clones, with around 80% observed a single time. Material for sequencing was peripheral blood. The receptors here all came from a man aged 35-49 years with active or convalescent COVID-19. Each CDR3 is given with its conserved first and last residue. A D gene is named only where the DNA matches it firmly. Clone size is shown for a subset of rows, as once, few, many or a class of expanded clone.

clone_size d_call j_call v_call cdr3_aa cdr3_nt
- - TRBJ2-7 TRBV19 CASSMGDEQYF TGTGCCAGTAGTATGGGAGACGAGCAGTACTTC
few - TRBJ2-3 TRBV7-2 CASSLAQYTDTQYF TGTGCCAGCAGCTTAGCGCAGTACACAGATACGCAGTATTTT
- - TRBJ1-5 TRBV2 CASSGGRDMPQHF TGTGCCAGCAGTGGGGGGAGGGACATGCCCCAGCATTTT
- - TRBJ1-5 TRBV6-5 CASSRAGNQPQHF TGTGCCAGCAGTAGGGCAGGGAATCAGCCCCAGCATTTT
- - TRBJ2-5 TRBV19 CASSPGLWGETQYF TGTGCCAGTAGTCCGGGACTCTGGGGAGAGACCCAGTACTTC
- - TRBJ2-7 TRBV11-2 CASSLGRGSSSYEQYF TGTGCCAGCAGCTTAGGACGCGGTTCGAGCTCCTACGAGCAGTACTTC
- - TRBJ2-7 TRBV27 CASSLSTLSYEQYF TGTGCCAGCAGTTTATCCACTCTCTCCTACGAGCAGTACTTC
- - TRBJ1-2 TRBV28 CASSRTGTAGGYTF TGTGCCAGCAGTCGGACGGGGACTGCGGGAGGCTACACCTTC
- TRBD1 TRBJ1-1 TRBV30 CASTRTGANTEAFF TGTGCCAGTACGAGGACAGGGGCGAACACTGAAGCTTTCTTT
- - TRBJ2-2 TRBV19 CASNELSRDTGELFF TGTGCCAGTAATGAACTCTCCAGGGACACCGGGGAGCTGTTTTTT
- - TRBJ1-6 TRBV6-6 CASRPQDTPNSPLHF TGTGCCAGCAGACCACAGGACACCCCTAATTCACCCCTCCACTTT
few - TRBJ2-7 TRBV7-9 CASSLQLALRGEQYF TGTGCCAGCAGCTTACAACTAGCTCTACGTGGCGAGCAGTACTTC